A single sample gave rise to the 27 T cell receptor beta chains below, sequenced in a study of shared clonotypes between healthy human individuals. Produced via immunoSEQ multiplex PCR; TCRdb's table is partial and in-frame only. Here the sample spans 2 million to 2.5 million clones, roughly 93% being singletons. Sequenced sample: naive CD4+ T cells from PBMCs. Documented subset: CD45RA+ positively selected. Receptor source: a man between 18 and 29 years old in good health. Some clones in this sample may be carry-over from other donors' samples.

Concerning this clone: The sample carries other DNA sequences with the same CDR3. The chain carries TRBV9 and TRBJ2-7; 9 nucleotides match TRBD1. The junction had 4 bases not matched to a gene; V was cut back by 3 bases and J by 3 bases. In germline, CDR1 is SGDLS, CDR2 YYNGEE. This CDR3 is built from 14 residues. The DNA for the CDR3 is TGTGCCAGCAGCGCGGGACAGGGTGACTACGAGCAGTACTTC. Amino acid sequence: CASSAGQGDYEQYF. Combining the CDR3 with reference TRBV9 and TRBJ2-7 gives the whole variable domain DSGVTQTPKHLITATGQRVTLRCSPRSGDLSVYWYQQSLDQGLQFLIQYYNGEERAKGNILERFSAQQFPDLHSELNLSSLELGDSALYFCASSAGQGDYEQYFGPGTRLTVT.

The chain has TRBV12-2 and TRBJ2-7. TRBV12-2 is given as a pseudogene. The CDR3 extends over 14 amino acids. The chain's CDR3 is CASRLAGNPHEQYF. CDR3 nucleotide sequence: TGTGCAAGTCGCTTAGCGGGAAATCCTCACGAGCAGTACTTC.

The CDR3 bases are TGTGCCAGCAGCCACCCCTCGTCAGATACGCAGTATTTT. It translates to CASSHPSSDTQYF. The chain recombines TRBV4-2 with TRBJ2-3; D gene ambiguous. V lost 3 bases to trimming and J lost 4 bases, with 8 bases between them. CDR3 length: 13 amino acids. Germline-derived CDR1 and CDR2 are LGHNA and YNFKEQ.

This chain uses TRBV5-6 with TRBJ2-7; TRBD2 matches 16 bases. The CDR3 loop spans 18 amino acids. From germline, CDR1 is SGHDT and CDR2 YYEEEE. Losses at the gene ends were 3 bases for V and 4 bases for J; bases not matched to a gene: 10. In DNA, the CDR3 is TGTGCCAGCAGCTCGGGACTAGCGGGAGGGCTCGGGCGATACGAGCAGTACTTC. Amino acid sequence: CASSSGLAGGLGRYEQYF.

As regards this clone: Other DNA sequences in the same sample also yield this CDR3. The J gene is TRBJ2-3, the V gene TRBV18; the match to TRBD2 covers 12 bases. V gave up 3 bases and J gave up 3 bases; unmatched junction bases: 1. Germline assignment: CDR1 KGHSH and CDR2 LQKENI. The CDR3 length is 15 residues. In DNA form, the CDR3 reads TGTGCCAGCTCACCCGGACTAGCGGGAACAGATACGCAGTATTTT. Amino acids: CASSPGLAGTDTQYF.

Worth noting for this clone: The sample has other DNA sequences that encode this CDR3 too. The J gene is TRBJ1-1, the V gene TRBV9; D not certain. Between the trimmed V and J ends, which lost 0 bases and 1 base, there was a span of 4 bases. CDR1 is SGDLS and CDR2 is YYNGEE in the germline V gene. The CDR3 length is 13 residues. The CDR3 DNA reads TGTGCCAGCAGCGTAGCAAGGAACACTGAAGCTTTCTTT. Residues: CASSVARNTEAFF.

J is TRBJ2-2 and V is TRBV28, with TRBD2 identical over 9 bases. V was clipped by 7 bases and J by 9 bases; unmatched bases: 12. CDR3 length equals 15 residues. Germline-derived CDR1 and CDR2 are MDHEN and SYDVKM. CDR3 sequence: CASTTLGAGGRELFF. The CDR3, as DNA: TGTGCCAGCACCACCCTAGGAGCGGGAGGCCGGGAGCTGTTTTTT.

The V gene is TRBV5-1, the J gene TRBJ2-2, with D perhaps given as TRBD1 or TRBD2 (5 bases each). CDR1 and CDR2 (germline): SGHRS, YFSETQ. V shed 5 bases and J shed 4 bases, with 21 bases lying between them. The CDR3 totals 17 residues. The DNA for the CDR3 is TGCGCCAGCAGGATTGTTCGGGACGGCTCAAGCACCGGGGAGCTGTTTTTT. Its protein is CASRIVRDGSSTGELFF.

J is TRBJ1-3 and V is TRBV7-2; TRBD1 is a possible D gene (5 bases). The germline V gene has CDR1 SGHTA and CDR2 FQGNSA. Trimming removed 2 bases at V and 1 base at J, with 18 bases between. This CDR3 has 18 residues. The CDR3 nucleotides are TGTGCCAGCAGCTTAAAGGGCCCGACAGTAGGTTCTGGAAACACCATATATTTT. Translation: CASSLKGPTVGSGNTIYF. The full variable domain, its missing parts supplied by reference TRBV7-2 and TRBJ1-3, is GAGVSQSPSNKVTEKGKDVELRCDPISGHTALYWYRQSLGQGLEFLIYFQGNSAPDKSGLPSDRFSAERTGGSVSTLTIQRTQQEDSAVYLCASSLKGPTVGSGNTIYFGEGSWLTVV.

The V and J genes are TRBV5-1 and TRBJ2-5; the D gene is possibly TRBD2 (5 bases). The V and J ends lost 4 bases and 5 bases respectively, with 15 bases between them. Germline-derived CDR1 and CDR2 are SGHRS and YFSETQ. This CDR3 contains 14 residues. CDR3 sequence reads: CASSPTGVPETQYF. CDR3 coding DNA: TGCGCCAGCAGCCCCACCGGGGTCCCCGAGACCCAGTACTTC.

The chain is built from TRBV5-4 and TRBJ2-5; D is unclear. The CDR3 spans 16 residues. The V and J ends lost 0 bases and 1 base respectively, with 13 bases between them. In germline, CDR1 is SGHNT, CDR2 YYREEE (reference sequence). The CDR3 bases are TGTGCCAGCAGCTTGGTCCGGAGCACGCTCCAAGAGACCCAGTACTTC. Its translation is CASSLVRSTLQETQYF. Full variable domain (outside the CDR3, taken from reference TRBV5-4 and TRBJ2-5): ETGVTQSPTHLIKTRGQQVTLRCSSQSGHNTVSWYQQALGQGPQFIFQYYREEENGRGNFPPRFSGLQFPNYSSELNVNALELDDSALYLCASSLVRSTLQETQYFGPGTRLLVL.

This chain joins TRBV4-1 and TRBJ2-1, with D hard to call. The CDR3 contains 17 residues. The ends were cut back, 3 bases at V and 0 bases at J, with 15 bases in the middle. CDR1 is MGHRA, CDR2 YSYEKL, per germline. This CDR3 reads CASSHPWTESSYNEQFF. CDR3 nucleotide sequence: TGCGCCAGCAGCCACCCCTGGACGGAGAGCTCCTACAATGAGCAGTTCTTC.

CDR3 amino acids: CASSFSPAYNEQFF. CDR3 sequence (DNA): TGTGCCAGCAGCTTCAGTCCAGCGTACAATGAGCAGTTCTTC. The chain joins TRBV7-3 to TRBJ2-1; D is unresolved. Trimming took off 3 bases at V and 4 bases at J, with 10 bases between the two ends. CDR3 length: 14 residues. Germline lookup yields CDR1 SGHTA and CDR2 FQGTGA.

The V call is TRBV18, the J call TRBJ2-6; a possible D gene is TRBD2 (6 bases). In germline, CDR1 is KGHSH, CDR2 LQKENI. V was trimmed by 5 bases and J by 0 bases, leaving 11 bases between them. The CDR3 extends over 16 amino acids. The chain's CDR3 is CASSGGTDSGANVLTF. For the CDR3, the DNA is TGTGCCAGCTCAGGAGGGACGGACTCTGGGGCCAACGTCCTGACTTTC.

This chain links TRBV7-9 with TRBJ1-3; D may be TRBD1 (5 bases). The V end was cut by 5 bases, the J end by 9 bases, with 14 bases between. The CDR3 runs to 13 residues. Germline V gene sequence: CDR1 SEHNR, CDR2 FQNEAQ (reference sequence). CDR3 sequence: CASSPQGGSTIYF. In DNA form, the CDR3 reads TGTGCCAGCAGCCCCCAGGGAGGGAGCACCATATATTTT. Looking up the rest from reference TRBV7-9 and TRBJ1-3 gives the full variable domain: DTGVSQNPRHKITKRGQNVTFRCDPISEHNRLYWYRQTLGQGPEFLTYFQNEAQLEKSRLLSDRFSAERPKGSFSTLEIQRTEQGDSAMYLCASSPQGGSTIYFGEGSWLTVV.

This rearrangement joins TRBV13 to TRBJ2-3; 8 positions match TRBD2. The CDR3 extends over 16 amino acids. The V and J ends lost 4 bases and 1 base, in that order; junction bases with no gene match: 7. CDR1 PRHDT and CDR2 FYEKMQ come from the germline V gene (reference sequence). This chain's CDR3 is CASSSKTSGGTDTQYF. The CDR3 coding sequence is TGTGCCAGCAGCTCCAAAACTAGCGGAGGCACAGATACGCAGTATTTT.

In regard to this clone: The sample has other DNA sequences that encode this CDR3 too. This rearrangement joins TRBV5-3 to TRBJ2-7; D not certain. TRBV5-3 is placed among ORFs of uncertain function. V lost 1 base, J lost 0 bases, and 8 bases lay in between. The CDR3 has 14 residues. CDR3 sequence (DNA): TGTGCCAGAAGCTTGAGAGGAAGCTCCTACGAGCAGTACTTC. Translating gives CARSLRGSSYEQYF.

The chain carries TRBV15 and TRBJ2-1; D may be TRBD1 or TRBD2 (5 bases each). V was pared by 3 bases and J by 3 bases, with 15 bases between. There are 16 residues in the CDR3. The germline V gene encodes CDR1 LNHNV and CDR2 YYDKDF (reference sequence). CDR3 residues: CATSSQRGRGYNEQFF. The CDR3 nucleotides read TGTGCCACCAGCAGTCAGAGGGGTCGCGGCTACAATGAGCAGTTCTTC.

About this clone itself: Other nucleotide sequences from this sample produce the same CDR3. The CDR3 region is CASSAGTANYGYTF. CDR3 nucleotides: TGTGCCAGCAGTGCCGGGACAGCAAACTATGGCTACACCTTC. This chain joins TRBV27 and TRBJ1-2; TRBD1 matches 7 bases. The CDR3 extends over 14 amino acids. Trimming cost V 5 bases and J 2 bases; bases outside gene matches: 5. The germline CDR1 and CDR2 sequences are MNHEY and SMNVEV (reference sequence).

V and J are TRBV7-9 and TRBJ1-1, with D unclear. Germline V gene sequence: CDR1 SEHNR, CDR2 FQNEAQ (reference sequence). V lost 0 bases, J lost 4 bases, and 9 bases lay in between. This CDR3 is built from 14 residues. CDR3 sequence: CASSLARIGTEAFF. The DNA of the CDR3 is TGTGCCAGCAGCTTAGCGAGGATTGGCACTGAAGCTTTCTTT.

This clone appeared once. The V and J genes are TRBV28 and TRBJ2-7, with D unresolved. CDR3 size: 14 residues. The V gene's germline CDR1 is MDHEN and CDR2 SYDVKM. V lost 2 bases to trimming and J lost 2 bases, with 10 bases between them. The CDR3 reads CASSLHGPAYEQYF. The DNA for the CDR3 is TGTGCCAGCAGTTTACATGGGCCCGCCTACGAGCAGTACTTC.

This chain connects TRBV30 to TRBJ2-1; 14 bases map to TRBD2. Germline CDR1 GTSNPN, CDR2 SVGIG (reference sequence). The J segment lost 0 bases and the V segment lost 4 bases, leaving 5 bases of the junction unmatched. This CDR3 has 17 amino acids. CDR3 DNA sequence: TGTGCCTGGATAGGACTAGCGGGAGGCCTCTCCTACAATGAGCAGTTCTTC. Translated: CAWIGLAGGLSYNEQFF.

This sequence joins TRBV6-4 and TRBJ2-7, with TRBD1 as a possible D gene (5 bases). Between the trimmed V and J ends, which lost 6 bases and 6 bases, there was a span of 12 bases. This CDR3 comprises 12 residues. Germline V lookup: CDR1 MRHNA, CDR2 SNTAGT. The CDR3 here is CASSRRGGEQYF. The CDR3 bases are TGTGCCAGCAGCCGAAGGGGTGGCGAGCAGTACTTC.

V gene TRBV25-1 combines with J gene TRBJ1-2; possible D gene TRBD1, 5 bases. The CDR3 runs to 15 residues. Germline loops: CDR1 MGHDK, CDR2 SYGVNS. The ends were cut back, 3 bases at V and 2 bases at J, with 13 bases in the middle. The DNA of the CDR3 is TGTGCCAGCAGTGAGGACACCAATACGAACTATGGCTACACCTTC. This translates into CASSEDTNTNYGYTF.

The CDR3 sequence is CASSRSGSTAYNEQFF. The CDR3 nucleotides read TGTGCCAGTAGTAGGAGCGGGAGTACGGCCTACAATGAGCAGTTCTTC. The genes are TRBV19 and TRBJ2-1, with 8 nucleotides matching TRBD2. V was pared by 4 bases and J by 2 bases, with 7 bases of the junction left unmatched. CDR1 and CDR2 from the germline V gene are LNHDA and SQIVND (reference sequence). The CDR3 extends over 16 amino acids.

CDR3 in amino acids: CASSSQGSPYNEQFF. DNA for the CDR3: TGTGCCAGCAGCTCACAGGGCTCCCCCTACAATGAGCAGTTCTTC. This chain connects TRBV7-2 to TRBJ2-1, with D possibly TRBD1 on 6 matching bases. Germline lookup yields CDR1 SGHTA and CDR2 FQGNSA. The CDR3 extends over 15 amino acids. V lost 4 bases and J 2 bases, leaving 12 bases between the germline ends.

The chain couples TRBV10-2 to TRBJ2-7; possible D gene TRBD2, 6 bases. The CDR3 has 14 amino acids. Trimming removed 6 bases at V and 3 bases at J, with 15 bases between. CDR1 is WSHSY, CDR2 SAAADI, per germline. The CDR3 coding sequence is TGCGCCAGCAGGGAGCGGACTACTTTCTACGAGCAGTACTTC. Translating it yields CASRERTTFYEQYF.